This T cell receptor beta chain was obtained from a study of lymphopenia after photon versus proton radiotherapy. Notes on the study in general: Under photons, naive T cells and diversity fell while effector/memory populations rose. In patients who died, overall survival fell as post-nadir TCR diversity dropped more. After lymphocyte nadir, photon-treated repertoires showed oligoclonal expansion, especially CD8+ Temra.

Notes on this clone: Its specificity is not known.

Data came from immunoSEQ multiplex PCR; TCRdb stores just in-frame clones and leaves some out. This sample has about 33,000 clones, with roughly 90% found just once. The CDR3 is made up of 12 amino acids. Germline assignment: CDR1 GTSNPN and CDR2 SVGIG (reference sequence). Trimming left V 1 base short and J 7 bases short, with 8 bases between. Sequencing was performed on peripheral blood, taken from a patient treated with photon-based radiotherapy. The V call is TRBV30, the J call TRBJ1-5; D gene unclear. This TCR was sampled from a woman aged 45-59 years with pancreatic cancer. The CDR3 here is CAWSGLGQPQHF. CDR3 in DNA: TGTGCCTGGAGTGGACTGGGCCAGCCCCAGCATTTT.